The entry below describes one T cell receptor beta chain. The data belong to a study of T cell changes during pregnancy in multiple sclerosis. With V trimmed by 4 bases and J by 0 bases, 9 bases remained unmatched. Germline CDR1 PRHDT, CDR2 FYEKMQ (reference sequence). This CDR3 contains 17 residues. Assay: immunoSEQ multiplex PCR; the TCRdb copy retains only in-frame clones and omits some. Counted here are roughly 51,000 clones, approximately 94% occurring once; the ten biggest clones make up approximately 5.5%. The specimen was CD8+ T cells from peripheral blood mononuclear cells, collected before pregnancy. V gene TRBV13 combines with J gene TRBJ1-3, with 7 bases identical to TRBD1. The TCR comes from a female donor with multiple sclerosis, enrolled in a pregnancy study. In DNA form, the CDR3 reads TGTGCCAGCAGCTCCCGGACAGGATTTGACTCTGGAAACACCATATATTTT. This gives the protein CASSSRTGFDSGNTIYF. Variable domain in full (rest from reference TRBV13 and TRBJ1-3): AAGVIQSPRHLIKEKRETATLKCYPIPRHDTVYWYQQGPGQDPQFLISFYEKMQSDKGSIPDRFSAQQFSDYHSELNMSSLELGDSALYFCASSSRTGFDSGNTIYFGEGSWLTVV.